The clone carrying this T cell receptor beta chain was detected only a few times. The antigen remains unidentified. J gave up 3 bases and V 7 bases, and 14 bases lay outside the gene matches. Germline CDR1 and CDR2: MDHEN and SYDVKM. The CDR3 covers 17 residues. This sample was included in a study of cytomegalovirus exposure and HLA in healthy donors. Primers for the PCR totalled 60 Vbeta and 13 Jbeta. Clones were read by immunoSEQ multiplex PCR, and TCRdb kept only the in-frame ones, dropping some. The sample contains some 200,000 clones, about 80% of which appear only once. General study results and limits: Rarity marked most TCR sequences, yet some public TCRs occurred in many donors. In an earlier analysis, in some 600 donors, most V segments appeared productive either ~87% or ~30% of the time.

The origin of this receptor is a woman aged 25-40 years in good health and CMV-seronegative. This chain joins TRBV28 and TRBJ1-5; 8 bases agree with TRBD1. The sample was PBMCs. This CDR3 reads CASTPGGRTGINQPQHF. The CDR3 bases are TGTGCCAGCACCCCAGGGGGCCGGACAGGGATCAATCAGCCCCAGCATTTT. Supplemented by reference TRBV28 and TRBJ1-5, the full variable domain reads DVKVTQSSRYLVKRTGEKVFLECVQDMDHENMFWYRQDPGLGLRLIYFSYDVKMKEKGDIPEGYSVSREKKERFSLILESASTNQTSMYLCASTPGGRTGINQPQHFGDGTRLSIL.